This TCR beta chain was obtained from a study of lymphopenia after photon versus proton radiotherapy. Study-level results: Under photons, naive T cells and diversity fell while effector/memory populations rose.

The CDR3 loop spans 13 amino acids. Between the trimmed V and J ends, which lost 4 bases and 7 bases, there was a span of 8 bases. Germline V lookup: CDR1 MGHRA, CDR2 YSYEKL. Turning to this clone: The antigen is not known.

Assay used: immunoSEQ multiplex PCR; TCRdb lists only in-frame clones, some missing. In the table there are more than 25,000 clones, approximately 87% of which are singletons. V and J are TRBV4-1 and TRBJ1-6; tentatively, D is TRBD1 (6 bases). This sequence was found in an older woman with cholangiocarcinoma. Some clones in this sample may be carry-over from other donors' samples. The sequencing used peripheral blood, collected from a patient treated with proton-based radiotherapy. DNA for the CDR3: TGCGCCAGCAGCCGGGACACGAATTCACCCCTCCACTTT. Translated: CASSRDTNSPLHF.